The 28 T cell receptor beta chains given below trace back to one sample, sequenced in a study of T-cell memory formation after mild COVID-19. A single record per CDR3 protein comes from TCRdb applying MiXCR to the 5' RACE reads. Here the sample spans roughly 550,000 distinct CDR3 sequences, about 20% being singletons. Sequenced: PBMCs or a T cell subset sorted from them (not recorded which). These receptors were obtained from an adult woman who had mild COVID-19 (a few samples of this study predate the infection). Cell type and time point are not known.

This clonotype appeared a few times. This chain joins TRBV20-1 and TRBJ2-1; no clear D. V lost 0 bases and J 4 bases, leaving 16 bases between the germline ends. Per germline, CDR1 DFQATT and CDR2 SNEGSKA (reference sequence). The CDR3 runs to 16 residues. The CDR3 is CSAREPGAGRYNEQFF. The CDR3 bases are TGCAGTGCTAGAGAGCCTGGCGCCGGACGGTACAATGAGCAGTTCTTC.

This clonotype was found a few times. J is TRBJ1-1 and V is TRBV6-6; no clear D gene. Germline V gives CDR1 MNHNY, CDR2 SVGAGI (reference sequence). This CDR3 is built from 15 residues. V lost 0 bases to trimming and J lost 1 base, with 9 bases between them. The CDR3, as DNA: TGTGCCAGCAGTTACTCAGGGCAGTGGAACACTGAAGCTTTCTTT. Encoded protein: CASSYSGQWNTEAFF.

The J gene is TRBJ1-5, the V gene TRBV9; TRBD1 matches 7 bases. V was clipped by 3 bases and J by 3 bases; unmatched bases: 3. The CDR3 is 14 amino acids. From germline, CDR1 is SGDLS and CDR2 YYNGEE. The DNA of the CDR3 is TGTGCCAGCAGCGCTACAGGGGTCAATCAGCCCCAGCATTTT. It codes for CASSATGVNQPQHF.

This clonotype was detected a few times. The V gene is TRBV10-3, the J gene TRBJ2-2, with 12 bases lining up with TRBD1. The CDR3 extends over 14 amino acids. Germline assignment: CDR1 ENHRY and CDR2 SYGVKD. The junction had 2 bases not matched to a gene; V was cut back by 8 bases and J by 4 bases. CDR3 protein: CAIGTGGATGELFF. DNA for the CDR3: TGTGCCATCGGGACAGGGGGCGCCACCGGGGAGCTGTTTTTT.

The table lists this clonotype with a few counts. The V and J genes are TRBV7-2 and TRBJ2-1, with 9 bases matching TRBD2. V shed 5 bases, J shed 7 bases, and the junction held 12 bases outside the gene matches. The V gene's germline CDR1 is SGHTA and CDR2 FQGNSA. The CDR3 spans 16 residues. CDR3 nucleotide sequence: TGTGCCAGCAGCGTCCCCCAGCGGGAGGTGAAGAATGAGCAGTTCTTC. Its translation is CASSVPQREVKNEQFF.

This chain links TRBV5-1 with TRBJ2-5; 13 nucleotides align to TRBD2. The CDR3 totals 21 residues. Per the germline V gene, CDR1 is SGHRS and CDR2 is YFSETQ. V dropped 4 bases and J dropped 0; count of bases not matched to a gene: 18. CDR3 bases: TGCGCCAGCAGCCCGGGACTAGCGGGAAGAATTTCTACTTTATACCAAGAGACCCAGTACTTC. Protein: CASSPGLAGRISTLYQETQYF.

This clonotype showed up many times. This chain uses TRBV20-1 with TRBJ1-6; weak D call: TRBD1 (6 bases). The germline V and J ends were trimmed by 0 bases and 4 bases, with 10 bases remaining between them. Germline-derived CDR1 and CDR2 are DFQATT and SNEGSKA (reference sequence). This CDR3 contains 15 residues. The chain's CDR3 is CSAREGGAYNSPLHF. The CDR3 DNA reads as TGCAGTGCTAGAGAGGGGGGCGCGTATAATTCACCCCTCCACTTT.

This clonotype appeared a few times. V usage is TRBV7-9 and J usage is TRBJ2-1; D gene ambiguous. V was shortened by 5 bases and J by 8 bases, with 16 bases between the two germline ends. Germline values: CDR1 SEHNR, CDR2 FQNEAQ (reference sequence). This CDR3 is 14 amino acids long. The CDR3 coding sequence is TGTGCCAGCAGCCCGCTTGGGGTAGGTGATGAGCAGTTCTTC. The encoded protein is CASSPLGVGDEQFF.

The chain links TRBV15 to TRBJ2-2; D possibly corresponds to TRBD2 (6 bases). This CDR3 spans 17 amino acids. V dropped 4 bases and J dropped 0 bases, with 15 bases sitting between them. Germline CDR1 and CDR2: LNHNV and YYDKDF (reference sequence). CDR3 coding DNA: TGTGCCACCAGCAATCTGGGGGGAGGTTCGAACACCGGGGAGCTGTTTTTT. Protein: CATSNLGGGSNTGELFF.

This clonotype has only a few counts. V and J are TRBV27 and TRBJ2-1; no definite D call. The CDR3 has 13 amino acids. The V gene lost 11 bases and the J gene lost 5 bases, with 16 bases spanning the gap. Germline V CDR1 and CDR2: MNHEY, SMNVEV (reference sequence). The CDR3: CAARRFRDNEQFF. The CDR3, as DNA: TGTGCCGCTAGGCGGTTTAGAGACAATGAGCAGTTCTTC.

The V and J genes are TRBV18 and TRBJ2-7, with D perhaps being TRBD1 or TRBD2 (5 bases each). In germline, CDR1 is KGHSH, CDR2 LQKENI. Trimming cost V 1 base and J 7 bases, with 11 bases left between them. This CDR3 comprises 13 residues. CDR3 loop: CASSPLWDQEQYF. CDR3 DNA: TGTGCCAGCTCACCACTCTGGGACCAGGAGCAGTACTTC. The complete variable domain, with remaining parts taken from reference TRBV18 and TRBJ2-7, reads NAGVMQNPRHLVRRRGQEARLRCSPMKGHSHVYWYRQLPEEGLKFMVYLQKENIIDESGMPKERFSAEFPKEGPSILRIQQVVRGDSAAYFCASSPLWDQEQYFGPGTRLTVT.

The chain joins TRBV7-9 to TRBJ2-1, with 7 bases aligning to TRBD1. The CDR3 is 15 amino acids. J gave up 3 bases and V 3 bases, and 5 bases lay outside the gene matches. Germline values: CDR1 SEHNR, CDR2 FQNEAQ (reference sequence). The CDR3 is CASSFRDSGYNEQFF. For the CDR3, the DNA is TGTGCCAGCAGCTTCCGGGACAGCGGCTACAATGAGCAGTTCTTC.

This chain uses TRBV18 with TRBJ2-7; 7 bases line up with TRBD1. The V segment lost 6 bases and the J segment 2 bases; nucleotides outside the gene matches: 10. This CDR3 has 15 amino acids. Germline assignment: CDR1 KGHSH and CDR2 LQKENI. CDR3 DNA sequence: TGTGCCAGCTCTTCCGGGACAGCGAGCACCTACGAGCAGTACTTC. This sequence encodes CASSSGTASTYEQYF.

CDR3 sequence (DNA): TGTGCCAGCAGCGTCGGCCCCCAGGGGAGGGCCACTGAAGCTTTCTTT. Protein sequence: CASSVGPQGRATEAFF. V gene TRBV9 combines with J gene TRBJ1-1; possible D gene TRBD1, 6 bases. CDR1 is SGDLS, CDR2 YYNGEE, per germline. Trimming took 2 bases from V and 4 from J, leaving 18 bases between them. The length of the CDR3 is 16 residues. Full variable domain (missing parts from reference TRBV9 and TRBJ1-1): DSGVTQTPKHLITATGQRVTLRCSPRSGDLSVYWYQQSLDQGLQFLIQYYNGEERAKGNILERFSAQQFPDLHSELNLSSLELGDSALYFCASSVGPQGRATEAFFGQGTRLTVV.

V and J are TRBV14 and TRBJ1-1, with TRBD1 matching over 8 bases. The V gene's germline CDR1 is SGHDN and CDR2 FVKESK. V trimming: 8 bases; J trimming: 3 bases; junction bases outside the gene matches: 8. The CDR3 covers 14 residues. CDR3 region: CASAIMDRDTEAFF. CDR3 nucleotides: TGTGCCAGCGCTATTATGGACAGGGACACTGAAGCTTTCTTT.

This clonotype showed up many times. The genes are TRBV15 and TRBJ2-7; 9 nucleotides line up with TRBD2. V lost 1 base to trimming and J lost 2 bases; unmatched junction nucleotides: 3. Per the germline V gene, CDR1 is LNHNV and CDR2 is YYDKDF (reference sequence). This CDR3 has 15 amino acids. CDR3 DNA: TGTGCCACCAGCAGAGGTCCTAGCGGGGCCTACGAGCAGTACTTC. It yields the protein CATSRGPSGAYEQYF.

The CDR3 DNA follows: TGTGCCAGCACCCCCCCCTCTGGGGCGCAGGCCGGGGAGCTGTTTTTT. Residues: CASTPPSGAQAGELFF. The chain carries TRBV6-5 and TRBJ2-2; tentative D call: TRBD1 (5 bases). V was shortened by 7 bases and J by 6 bases, with 21 bases between the two germline ends. The CDR3 length is 16 residues. Germline assignment: CDR1 MNHEY and CDR2 SVGAGI.

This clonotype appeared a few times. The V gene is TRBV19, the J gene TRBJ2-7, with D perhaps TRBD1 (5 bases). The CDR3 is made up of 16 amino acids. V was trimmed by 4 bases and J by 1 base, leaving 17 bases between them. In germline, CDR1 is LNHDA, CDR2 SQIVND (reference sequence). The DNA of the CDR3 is TGTGCCAGTAGTACCCCTAAGAGGAAGGGGTCCTACGAGCAGTACTTC. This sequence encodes CASSTPKRKGSYEQYF.

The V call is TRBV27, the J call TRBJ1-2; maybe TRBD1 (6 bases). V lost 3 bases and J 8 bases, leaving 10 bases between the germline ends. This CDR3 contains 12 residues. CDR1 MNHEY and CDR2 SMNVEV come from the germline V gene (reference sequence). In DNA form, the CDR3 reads TGTGCCAGCAGTTTGCGGGGGCAAGGCTACACCTTC. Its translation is CASSLRGQGYTF.

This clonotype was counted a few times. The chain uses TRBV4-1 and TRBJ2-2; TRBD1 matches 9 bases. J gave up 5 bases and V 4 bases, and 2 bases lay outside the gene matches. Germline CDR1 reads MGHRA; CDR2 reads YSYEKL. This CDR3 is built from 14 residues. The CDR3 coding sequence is TGCGCCAGCAGCCGGGACAGGGATACCGGGGAGCTGTTTTTT. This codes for CASSRDRDTGELFF.

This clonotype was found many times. Here the CDR3 DNA reads TGTGCCAGCAGCTTAGTGCGCACAGATACGCAGTATTTT. Its translation is CASSLVRTDTQYF. The chain couples TRBV7-6 to TRBJ2-3; D call uncertain. The germline V gene has CDR1 SGHVS and CDR2 FNYEAQ. The ends were cut back, 1 base at V and 1 base at J, with 3 bases in the middle. The CDR3 has 13 residues.

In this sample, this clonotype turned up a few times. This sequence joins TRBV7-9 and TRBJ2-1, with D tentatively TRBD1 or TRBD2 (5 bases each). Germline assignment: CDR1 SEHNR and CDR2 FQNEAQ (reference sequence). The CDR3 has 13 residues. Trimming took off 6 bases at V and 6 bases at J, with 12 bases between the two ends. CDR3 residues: CASRRGQGNEQFF. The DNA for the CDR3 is TGTGCCAGCAGGAGGGGCCAAGGCAATGAGCAGTTCTTC.

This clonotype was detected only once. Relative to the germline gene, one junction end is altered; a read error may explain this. Written as DNA, the CDR3 is TGTGCAAGCAGTGGAGAATTACAGGGAGACTCTGGAAACACCATATATTTT. Its translation is CASSGELQGDSGNTIYF. The chain links TRBV2 to TRBJ1-3; TRBD1 might be the D (6 bases). Germline CDR1 and CDR2: SNHLY and FYNNEI. The CDR3 runs 17 residues.

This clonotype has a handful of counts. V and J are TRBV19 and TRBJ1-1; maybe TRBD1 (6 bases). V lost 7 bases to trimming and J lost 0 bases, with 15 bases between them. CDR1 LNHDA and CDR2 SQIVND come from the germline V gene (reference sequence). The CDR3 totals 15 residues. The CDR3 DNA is TGTGCCAGTAAGAATACGGGACAATTGAACACTGAAGCTTTCTTT. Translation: CASKNTGQLNTEAFF. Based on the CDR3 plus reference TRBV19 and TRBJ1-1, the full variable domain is DGGITQSPKYLFRKEGQNVTLSCEQNLNHDAMYWYRQDPGQGLRLIYYSQIVNDFQKGDIAEGYSVSREKKESFPLTVTSAQKNPTAFYLCASKNTGQLNTEAFFGQGTRLTVV.

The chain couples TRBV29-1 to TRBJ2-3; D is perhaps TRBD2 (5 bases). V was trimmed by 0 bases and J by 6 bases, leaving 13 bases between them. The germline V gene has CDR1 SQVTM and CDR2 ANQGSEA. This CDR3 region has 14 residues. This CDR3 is CSVEDPLALDTQYF. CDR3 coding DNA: TGCAGCGTTGAAGATCCCCTAGCTCTGGATACGCAGTATTTT.

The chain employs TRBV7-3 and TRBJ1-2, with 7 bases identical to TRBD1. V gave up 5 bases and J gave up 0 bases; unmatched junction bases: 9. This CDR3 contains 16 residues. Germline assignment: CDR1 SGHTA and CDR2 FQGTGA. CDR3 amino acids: CASSPGQVSANYGYTF. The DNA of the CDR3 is TGTGCCAGCAGCCCTGGACAGGTGTCAGCTAACTATGGCTACACCTTC.

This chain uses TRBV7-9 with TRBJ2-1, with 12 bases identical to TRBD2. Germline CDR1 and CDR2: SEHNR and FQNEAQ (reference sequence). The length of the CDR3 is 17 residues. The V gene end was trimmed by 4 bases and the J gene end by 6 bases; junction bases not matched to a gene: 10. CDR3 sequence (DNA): TGTGCCAGCAGCTCGGCGAGGACTAGCGGGGTCGCCAATGAGCAGTTCTTC. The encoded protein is CASSSARTSGVANEQFF.

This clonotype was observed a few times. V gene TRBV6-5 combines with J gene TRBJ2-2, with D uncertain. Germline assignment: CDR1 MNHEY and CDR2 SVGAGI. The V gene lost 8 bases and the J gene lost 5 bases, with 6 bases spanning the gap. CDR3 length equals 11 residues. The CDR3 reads CASGRTGELFF. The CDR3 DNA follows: TGTGCCAGCGGTAGGACCGGGGAGCTGTTTTTT.